Below, 2 T cell receptor beta chains from the same sample are listed, as sequenced in a study of blood T cell repertoires in COVID-19. Sequencing used immunoSEQ multiplex PCR; TCRdb keeps in-frame clones, though not all of them. This table holds about 59,000 clones, approximately 80% found once. What was sequenced was peripheral blood. The receptors come from a man aged 55 to 69 with acute or convalescent COVID-19.

This rearrangement joins TRBV2 to TRBJ1-2, with TRBD1 identical over 10 bases. Germline V gene data show CDR1 as SNHLY and CDR2 as FYNNEI. This CDR3 is 15 amino acids long. J lost 6 bases, V lost 7 bases, and 11 bases had no gene match. CDR3 DNA: TGTGCCAGCAAGGCAGGGACAGGGGAAAAGAATGGCTACACCTTC. Encoded protein: CASKAGTGEKNGYTF.

The chain employs TRBV7-9 and TRBJ1-2, with D hard to call. The CDR3 totals 14 residues. V lost 1 base to trimming and J lost 4 bases, with 10 bases between them. CDR1 SEHNR and CDR2 FQNEAQ come from the germline V gene (reference sequence). The CDR3 region is CASSLDRGLYGYTF. The CDR3 DNA reads TGTGCCAGCAGCTTAGACCGAGGCCTCTATGGCTACACCTTC.